The sample holds a few counts of the clone carrying this TCR beta chain. As yet, its antigen is unknown. Germline is not matched at one junction end, which may reflect a read error. TCRdb redid the calling of the multiplex PCR reads with MiXCR, one entry per CDR3 protein. The sample has 85,000 to 130,000 distinct CDR3 sequences; roughly 29% are singletons. Germline values: CDR1 SGHRS, CDR2 YFSETQ. CDR3 length: 14 amino acids. The lymph nodes were axillary draining lymph nodes from breast cancer patients. The data were taken from a study of breast tumors, draining lymph nodes, adjacent tissues. Study-wide points: Tumors had less TCR diversity than lymph nodes, more than nontumor tissue. The data were judged consistent with most tumor T cells coming from lymph node and expanding in tumor. Tumor T cell lymph node origin was a supported hypothesis, not proven.

The chain recombines TRBV5-1 with TRBJ2-3; D possibly uses TRBD1 or TRBD2 (5 bases each). Sequenced input: axillary lymph node tissue. The receptor was isolated from a female donor with breast cancer. Some clones in this sample may be carry-over from other donors' samples. CDR3 in DNA: TGCGCCTCTAATAATATACGGGGCACAGACACGCAGTATTTT. Translating it yields CASNNIRGTDTQYF.